This T cell receptor beta chain derives from a study of technical replicates of blood from four donors. The table came from immunoSEQ multiplex PCR; TCRdb's copy has only in-frame clones and leaves some out. The sample holds around 100,000 clones; about 95% are singletons and the top ten take 0.34%. V shed 3 bases, J shed 5 bases, and the junction held 11 bases outside the gene matches. CDR1 and CDR2 from the germline V gene are SEHNR and FQNEAQ (reference sequence). The length of the CDR3 is 16 residues. The sequenced sample consisted of T cells isolated from PBMCs. The rearrangement joins TRBV7-9 to TRBJ1-1, with 8 bases matching TRBD1. The TCR originated in a human donor in good health. CDR3 DNA sequence: TGTGCCAGCAGCTTTGCTATAGGACAGGGATTAACTGAAGCTTTCTTT. This codes for CASSFAIGQGLTEAFF.